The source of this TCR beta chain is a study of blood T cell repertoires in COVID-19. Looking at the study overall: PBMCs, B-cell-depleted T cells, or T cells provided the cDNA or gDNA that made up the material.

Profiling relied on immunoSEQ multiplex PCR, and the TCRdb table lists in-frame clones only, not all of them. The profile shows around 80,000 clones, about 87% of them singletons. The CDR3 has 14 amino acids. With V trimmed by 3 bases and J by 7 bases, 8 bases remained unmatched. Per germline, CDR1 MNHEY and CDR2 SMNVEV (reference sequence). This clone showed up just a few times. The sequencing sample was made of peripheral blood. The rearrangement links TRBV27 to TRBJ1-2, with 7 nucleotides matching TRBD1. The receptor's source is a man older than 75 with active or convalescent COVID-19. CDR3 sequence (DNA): TGTGCCAGCAGTTTCGGAACAGGGGCAAGTGGCTACACCTTC. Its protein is CASSFGTGASGYTF.